A single sample is the source of the 6 T cell receptor beta chains below, sequenced in a study of cytomegalovirus exposure and HLA in healthy donors. Primers included in the PCR were 60 Vbeta and 13 Jbeta primers. TCRdb's copy holds only in-frame clones and misses some; the assay was immunoSEQ multiplex PCR. In the table there are around 140,000 clones, around 59% of which are singletons. The source material was PBMCs. These receptors all come from a male donor in good health and CMV-seronegative.

This clone has only a few counts. CDR3 amino acids: CASSLVGRAHYGYTF. Written as DNA, the CDR3 is TGTGCCAGCAGCTTAGTCGGCAGGGCGCACTATGGCTACACCTTC. The chain uses TRBV7-9 and TRBJ1-2, with D possibly being TRBD1 (5 bases). The CDR3 runs 15 residues. Germline V gives CDR1 SEHNR, CDR2 FQNEAQ (reference sequence). V shed 1 base and J shed 3 bases, with 12 bases lying between them.

The gene calls are TRBV7-2 and TRBJ2-1, with 10 bases fitting TRBD2. V shed 5 bases, J shed 8 bases, and the junction held 12 bases outside the gene matches. The CDR3 extends over 16 amino acids. The germline gives CDR1 SGHTA, CDR2 FQGNSA. The CDR3 nucleotides are TGTGCCAGCAGCCCGATAAGCGGGGGGGCCGCCGATGAGCAGTTCTTC. Translation: CASSPISGGAADEQFF.

Details on this clone: Other DNA sequences from this sample encode an identical CDR3 as well. V and J are TRBV30 and TRBJ1-4; D uncertain. Per germline, CDR1 GTSNPN and CDR2 SVGIG (reference sequence). The V end was cut by 1 base, the J end by 0 bases, with 12 bases between. The CDR3 extends over 16 amino acids. CDR3 sequence reads: CAWSEDSQSTNEKLFF. In nucleotides, the CDR3 is TGTGCCTGGAGTGAGGATAGCCAGTCAACTAATGAAAAACTGTTTTTT.

This clone occurred once. The chain joins TRBV4-1 to TRBJ1-6; 8 positions match TRBD1. With V trimmed by 3 bases and J by 10 bases, 8 bases remained unmatched. Germline V gives CDR1 MGHRA, CDR2 YSYEKL. CDR3 length: 15 amino acids. CDR3 amino acids: CASSHTDRAESPLHF. The CDR3 DNA sequence: TGCGCCAGCAGCCATACGGACAGGGCCGAATCACCCCTCCACTTT.

This clone was detected once. The V and J genes are TRBV4-1 and TRBJ2-1; 7 bases line up with TRBD1. Germline V gene sequence: CDR1 MGHRA, CDR2 YSYEKL. Trimming at V came to 5 bases and at J to 1 base, leaving 8 bases not matched to a gene. The CDR3 spans 16 residues. CDR3 in amino acids: CASSARDSGSYNEQFF. The CDR3 DNA reads TGCGCCAGCAGCGCCCGGGACAGTGGTTCCTACAATGAGCAGTTCTTC.

CDR3 region: CASSPWDRPDYGYTF. The CDR3 bases are TGTGCCAGCAGCCCTTGGGACAGACCCGACTATGGCTACACCTTC. The V call is TRBV14, the J call TRBJ1-2; the match to TRBD1 covers 7 bases. The CDR3 is 15 residues long. The J segment lost 3 bases and the V segment lost 4 bases, leaving 8 bases of the junction unmatched. Germline V gene lookup returns CDR1 SGHDN and CDR2 FVKESK.